In its sample, the clone carrying this T cell receptor (beta chain) was seen once. The antigen remains unidentified. Relapses following autologous stem cell transplantation were seen in all patients, with brentuximab vedotin exposure varying. CDR1 MNHNY and CDR2 SVGAGI come from the germline V gene (reference sequence). The J segment lost 4 bases and the V segment lost 5 bases, leaving 9 bases of the junction unmatched. This CDR3 is 15 amino acids long. This sample is part of a study of PD-1 blockade in classical Hodgkin lymphoma. Study in general: Nivolumab was given intravenously to patients at 3 mg/kg every 2 weeks.

Generated by immunoSEQ multiplex PCR, the TCRdb table keeps only in-frame clones and is missing some. The sample consists of 25,000 to 35,000 clones, just over 70% of them appearing once. Study results and limitations: No one has yet defined what causes the repertoire differences, which may be disease activity or prior therapy. In newly diagnosed patients, baseline TCR diversity was reportedly below that of healthy donors. Exclusion was applied to patients who started nivolumab under 1 year after ASCT.

The receptor was derived from a human donor with classical Hodgkin lymphoma. This rearrangement joins TRBV6-6 to TRBJ2-5; 8 bases line up with TRBD2. Material: peripheral blood mononuclear cells (PBMCs), obtained before the second cycle of nivolumab. The CDR3 coding sequence is TGTGCCAGCAGTCTAGCGGGCGGGTCCGTAGAGACCCAGTACTTC. Protein: CASSLAGGSVETQYF.